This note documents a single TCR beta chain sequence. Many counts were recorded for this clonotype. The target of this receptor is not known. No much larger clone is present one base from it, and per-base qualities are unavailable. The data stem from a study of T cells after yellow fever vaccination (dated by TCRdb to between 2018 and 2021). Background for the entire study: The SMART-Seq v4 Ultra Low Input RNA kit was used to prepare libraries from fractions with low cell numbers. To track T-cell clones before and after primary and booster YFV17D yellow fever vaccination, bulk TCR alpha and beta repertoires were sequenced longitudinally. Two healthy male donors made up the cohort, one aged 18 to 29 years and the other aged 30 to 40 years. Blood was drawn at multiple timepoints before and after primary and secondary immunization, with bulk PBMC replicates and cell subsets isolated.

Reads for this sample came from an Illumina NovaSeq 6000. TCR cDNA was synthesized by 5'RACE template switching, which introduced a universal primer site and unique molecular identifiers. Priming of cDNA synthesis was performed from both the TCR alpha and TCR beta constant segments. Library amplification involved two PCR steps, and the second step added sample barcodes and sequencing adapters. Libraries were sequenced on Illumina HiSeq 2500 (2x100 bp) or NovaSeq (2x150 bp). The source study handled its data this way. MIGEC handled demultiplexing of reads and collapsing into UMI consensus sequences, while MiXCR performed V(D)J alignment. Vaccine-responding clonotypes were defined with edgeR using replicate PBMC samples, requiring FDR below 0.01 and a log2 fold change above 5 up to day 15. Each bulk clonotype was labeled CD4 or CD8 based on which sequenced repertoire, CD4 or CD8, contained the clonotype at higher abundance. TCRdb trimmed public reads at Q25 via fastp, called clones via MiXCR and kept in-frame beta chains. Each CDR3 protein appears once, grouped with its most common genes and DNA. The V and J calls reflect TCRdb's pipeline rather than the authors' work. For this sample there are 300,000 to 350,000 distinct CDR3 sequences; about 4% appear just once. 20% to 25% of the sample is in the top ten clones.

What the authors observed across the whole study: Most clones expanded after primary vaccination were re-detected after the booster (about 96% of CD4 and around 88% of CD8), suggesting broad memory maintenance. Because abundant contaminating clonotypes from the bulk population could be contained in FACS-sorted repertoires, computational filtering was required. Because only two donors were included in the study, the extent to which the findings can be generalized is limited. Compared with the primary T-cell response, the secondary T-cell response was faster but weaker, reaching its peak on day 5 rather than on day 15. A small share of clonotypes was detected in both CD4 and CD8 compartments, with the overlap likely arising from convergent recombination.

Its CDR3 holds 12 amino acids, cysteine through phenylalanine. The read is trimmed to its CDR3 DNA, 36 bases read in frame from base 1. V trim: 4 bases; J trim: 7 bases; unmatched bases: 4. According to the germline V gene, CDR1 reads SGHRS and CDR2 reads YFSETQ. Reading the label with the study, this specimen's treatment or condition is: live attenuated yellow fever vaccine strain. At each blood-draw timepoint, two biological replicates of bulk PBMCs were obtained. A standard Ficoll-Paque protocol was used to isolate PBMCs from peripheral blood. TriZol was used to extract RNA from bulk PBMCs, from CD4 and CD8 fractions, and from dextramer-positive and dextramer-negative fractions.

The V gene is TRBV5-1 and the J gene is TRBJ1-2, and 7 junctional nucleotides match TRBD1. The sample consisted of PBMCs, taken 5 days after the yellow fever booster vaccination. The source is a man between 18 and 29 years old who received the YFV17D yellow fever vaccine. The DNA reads TGCGCCAGCAGCACCACAGGGGTTGGCTACACCTTC. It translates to CASSTTGVGYTF.